The clone carrying this T cell receptor beta chain was picked up many times. Its matching antigen is unknown. The data were taken from a study of T cells in Graves' hyperthyroidism and ophthalmopathy. Study-level results: Blood held most thyroid clonotypes expanded above 0.001 frequency.

The investigators amplified TCR beta CDR3 regions from RNA transcripts. First-round RT-PCR of the TCR CDR3 relied on the HTBI primer set. MiXCR was run by TCRdb on the multiplex PCR reads, yielding one entry per CDR3 protein. The data contain over 650,000 distinct CDR3 sequences, about a sixth of them singletons. V was pared by 2 bases and J by 1 base, with 6 bases between. Germline values: CDR1 GTSNPN, CDR2 SVGIG (reference sequence). The CDR3 contains 14 residues. This chain connects TRBV30 to TRBJ2-6; D gene ambiguous. This sequence was found in a man younger than 35 with Graves' hyperthyroidism. The sequenced material came from blood. CDR3 residues: CAWSTGSGANVLTF. As DNA, the CDR3 is TGTGCCTGGAGTACTGGTTCTGGGGCCAACGTCCTGACTTTC.